These 8 T cell receptor beta chains originate from one sample sequenced in a study of STAT5B mutations in CD4+ large granular lymphocyte leukemia. Repertoires were generated with immunoSEQ multiplex PCR, while TCRdb's copy carries only in-frame clones and drops some. The sample consists of about 30,000 clones, 70% to 85% of them appearing once. Sequences were obtained from CD4+ T cells from blood buffy coats. These receptors all stem from a human donor in good health.

The V and J genes are TRBV1 and TRBJ2-2; the DNA was not compared with TRBD2, the D call given in the table. TRBV1 represents a pseudogene. The CDR3 totals 16 residues. The CDR3: CTSSQASGVNTGELFF. CDR3 sequence (DNA): TGCACCAGCAGCCAGGCTAGCGGGGTAAACACCGGGGAGCTGTTTTTT.

The V gene is TRBV7-9, the J gene TRBJ1-2; D perhaps matches TRBD1 (6 bases). The V and J ends lost 5 bases and 6 bases respectively, with 13 bases between them. CDR1 SEHNR and CDR2 FQNEAQ come from the germline V gene (reference sequence). This CDR3 has 13 residues. CDR3 coding DNA: TGTGCCAGCAGCCTACAGGGATTTGATGGCTACACCTTC. As protein: CASSLQGFDGYTF.

The chain is built from TRBV18 and TRBJ2-3; D possibly corresponds to TRBD1 (5 bases). The CDR3 covers 13 residues. V was cut by 8 bases and J by 1 base, with 10 bases left in between. CDR1 is KGHSH and CDR2 is LQKENI in the germline V gene. The CDR3 DNA follows: TGTGCCAGCCAGGGCCAGGGCACAGATACGCAGTATTTT. Translated, it gives CASQGQGTDTQYF.

The V call is TRBV27, the J call TRBJ2-7, with TRBD1 identical over 8 bases. Germline V gives CDR1 MNHEY, CDR2 SMNVEV (reference sequence). V dropped 6 bases and J dropped 6; count of bases not matched to a gene: 13. This CDR3 region has 15 residues. The chain's CDR3 is CASRLRTGILGEQYF. The DNA for the CDR3 is TGTGCCAGCAGGCTTAGGACAGGGATCCTCGGCGAGCAGTACTTC.

The J gene is TRBJ2-3, the V gene TRBV9, with D unclear. The V end was cut by 2 bases, the J end by 2 bases, with 9 bases between. The CDR3 consists of 14 residues. The germline V gene has CDR1 SGDLS and CDR2 YYNGEE. The CDR3 loop reads CASSVQGFTDTQYF. DNA of the CDR3: TGTGCCAGCAGCGTTCAAGGTTTCACAGATACGCAGTATTTT.

This clone was counted between two and nine times. The CDR3 sequence: CASNPQGFNEQFF. The CDR3 coding sequence is TGTGCCAGCAACCCCCAGGGTTTCAATGAGCAGTTCTTC. The V and J genes are TRBV2 and TRBJ2-1, with D possibly being TRBD1 (5 bases). In germline, CDR1 is SNHLY, CDR2 FYNNEI. V lost 7 bases and J lost 6, with 13 bases in between. The CDR3 has 13 residues.

The chain carries TRBV18 and TRBJ1-5, with unresolved D. This CDR3 is built from 13 residues. Germline assignment: CDR1 KGHSH and CDR2 LQKENI. The germline V and J ends were trimmed by 5 bases and 2 bases, with 7 bases remaining between them. CDR3 coding DNA: TGTGCCAGCTCAGACATGGGCAATCAGCCCCAGCATTTT. It translates to CASSDMGNQPQHF.

Only a few counts were recorded for this clone. The chain couples TRBV30 to TRBJ1-1; D gene uncertain. The CDR3 covers 15 residues. Germline assignment: CDR1 GTSNPN and CDR2 SVGIG (reference sequence). V lost 3 bases and J lost 0, with 14 bases in between. The chain's CDR3 is CAWRGSYWMNTEAFF. DNA for the CDR3: TGTGCCTGGAGGGGATCGTATTGGATGAACACTGAAGCTTTCTTT.